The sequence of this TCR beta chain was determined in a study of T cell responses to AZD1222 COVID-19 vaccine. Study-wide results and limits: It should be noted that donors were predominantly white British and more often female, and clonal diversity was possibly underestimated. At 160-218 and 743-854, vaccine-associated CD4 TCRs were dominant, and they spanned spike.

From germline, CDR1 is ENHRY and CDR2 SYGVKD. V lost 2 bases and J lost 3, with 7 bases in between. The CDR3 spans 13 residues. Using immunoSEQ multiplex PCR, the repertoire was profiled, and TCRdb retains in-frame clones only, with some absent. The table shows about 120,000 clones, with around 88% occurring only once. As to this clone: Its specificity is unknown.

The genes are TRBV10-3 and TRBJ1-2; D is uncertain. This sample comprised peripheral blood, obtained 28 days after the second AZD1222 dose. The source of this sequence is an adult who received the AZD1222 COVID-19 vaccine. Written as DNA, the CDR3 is TGTGCCATCAGTGAGGAGGTGTACTATGGCTACACCTTC. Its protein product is CAISEEVYYGYTF.